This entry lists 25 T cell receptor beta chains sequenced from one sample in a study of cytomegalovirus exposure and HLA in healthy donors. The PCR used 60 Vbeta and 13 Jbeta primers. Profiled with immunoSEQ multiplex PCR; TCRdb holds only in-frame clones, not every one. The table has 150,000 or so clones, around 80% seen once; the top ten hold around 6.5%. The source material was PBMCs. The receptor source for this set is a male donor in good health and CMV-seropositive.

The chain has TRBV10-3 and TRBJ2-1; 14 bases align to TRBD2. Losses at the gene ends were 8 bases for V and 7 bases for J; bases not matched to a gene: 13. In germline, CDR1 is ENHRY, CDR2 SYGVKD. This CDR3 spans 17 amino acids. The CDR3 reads CAIGSPGTSGRVNEQFF. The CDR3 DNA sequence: TGTGCCATCGGCAGCCCTGGGACTAGCGGGAGAGTAAATGAGCAGTTCTTC.

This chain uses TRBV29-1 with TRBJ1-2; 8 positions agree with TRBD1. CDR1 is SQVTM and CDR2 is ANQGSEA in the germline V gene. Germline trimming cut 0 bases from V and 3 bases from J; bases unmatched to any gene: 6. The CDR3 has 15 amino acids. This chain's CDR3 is CSVEDYDRGDYGYTF. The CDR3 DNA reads TGCAGCGTTGAAGACTACGACAGGGGCGACTATGGCTACACCTTC. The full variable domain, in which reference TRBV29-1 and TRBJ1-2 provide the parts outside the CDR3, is SAVISQKPSRDICQRGTSLTIQCQVDSQVTMMFWYRQQPGQSLTLIATANQGSEATYESGFVIDKFPISRPNLTFSTLTVSNMSPEDSSIYLCSVEDYDRGDYGYTFGSGTRLTVV.

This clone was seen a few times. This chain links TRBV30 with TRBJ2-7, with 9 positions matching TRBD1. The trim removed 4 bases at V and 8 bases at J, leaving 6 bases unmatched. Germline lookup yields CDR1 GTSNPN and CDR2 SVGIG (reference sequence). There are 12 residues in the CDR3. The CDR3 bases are TGTGCCTGGACGGACAGGGGCACTCAGCAGTACTTC. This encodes CAWTDRGTQQYF.

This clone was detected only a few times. The CDR3 sequence is CASSEGVRGYGYTF. In nucleotides, the CDR3 is TGTGCCAGCAGTGAAGGGGTCAGGGGGTATGGCTACACCTTC. The chain is built from TRBV25-1 and TRBJ1-2; 7 nucleotides align to TRBD1. The V and J ends lost 2 bases and 5 bases, in that order; junction bases with no gene match: 5. Germline CDR1 MGHDK, CDR2 SYGVNS. The CDR3 loop spans 14 amino acids.

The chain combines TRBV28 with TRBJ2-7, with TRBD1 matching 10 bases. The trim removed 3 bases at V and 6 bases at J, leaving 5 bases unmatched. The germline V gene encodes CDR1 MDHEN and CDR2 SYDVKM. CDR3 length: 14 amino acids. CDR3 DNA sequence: TGTGCCAGCAGTTTCGGGACAGGGGCCCCCGAGCAGTACTTC. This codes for CASSFGTGAPEQYF. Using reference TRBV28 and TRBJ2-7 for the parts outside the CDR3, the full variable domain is DVKVTQSSRYLVKRTGEKVFLECVQDMDHENMFWYRQDPGLGLRLIYFSYDVKMKEKGDIPEGYSVSREKKERFSLILESASTNQTSMYLCASSFGTGAPEQYFGPGTRLTVT.

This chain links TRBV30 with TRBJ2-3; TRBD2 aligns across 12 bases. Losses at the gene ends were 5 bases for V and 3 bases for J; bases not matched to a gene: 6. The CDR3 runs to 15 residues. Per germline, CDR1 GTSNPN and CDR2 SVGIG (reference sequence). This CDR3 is CAWLRLAGDTDTQYF. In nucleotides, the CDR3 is TGTGCCTGGCTCCGACTAGCGGGGGATACAGATACGCAGTATTTT.

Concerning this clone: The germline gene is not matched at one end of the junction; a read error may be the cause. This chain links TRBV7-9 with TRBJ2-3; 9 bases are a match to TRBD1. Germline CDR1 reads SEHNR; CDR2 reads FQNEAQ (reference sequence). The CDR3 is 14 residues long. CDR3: CSSSLTGGSDTQYF. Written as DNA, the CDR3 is TGTTCCAGCAGCTTAACAGGGGGCAGCGATACGCAGTATTTT. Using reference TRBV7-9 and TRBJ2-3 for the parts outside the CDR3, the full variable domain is DTGVSQNPRHKITKRGQNVTFRCDPISEHNRLYWYRQTLGQGPEFLTYFQNEAQLEKSRLLSDRFSAERPKGSFSTLEIQRTEQGDSAMYLCSSSLTGGSDTQYFGPGTRLTVL.

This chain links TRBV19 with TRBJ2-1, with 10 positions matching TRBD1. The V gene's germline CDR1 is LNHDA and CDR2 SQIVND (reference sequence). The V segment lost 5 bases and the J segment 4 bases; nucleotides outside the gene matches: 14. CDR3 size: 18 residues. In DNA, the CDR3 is TGTGCCAGTAGTTGGACAGGGGGAATGCCCATCGTTTACAATGAGCAGTTCTTC. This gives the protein CASSWTGGMPIVYNEQFF.

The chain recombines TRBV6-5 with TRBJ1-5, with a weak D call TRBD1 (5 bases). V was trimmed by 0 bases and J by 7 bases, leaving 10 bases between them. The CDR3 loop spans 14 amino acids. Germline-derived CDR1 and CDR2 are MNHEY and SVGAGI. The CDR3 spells CASSYSGGGQPQHF. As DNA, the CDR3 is TGTGCCAGCAGTTACTCCGGGGGAGGCCAGCCCCAGCATTTT.

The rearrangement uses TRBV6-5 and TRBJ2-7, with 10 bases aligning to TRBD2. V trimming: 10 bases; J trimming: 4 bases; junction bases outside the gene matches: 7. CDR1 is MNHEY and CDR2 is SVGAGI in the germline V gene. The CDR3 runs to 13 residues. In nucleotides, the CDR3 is TGTGCCACCAGGACTAGCGGCTTGTACGAGCAGTACTTC. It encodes CATRTSGLYEQYF.

The CDR3 region is CASSQGSLAGGSDTQYF. DNA for the CDR3: TGCGCCAGCAGCCAAGGTTCTCTAGCGGGAGGATCAGATACGCAGTATTTT. The chain carries TRBV4-1 and TRBJ2-3, with 11 bases that match TRBD2. The CDR3 length is 17 residues. Looked up from germline, CDR1 is MGHRA and CDR2 is YSYEKL. Trimming removed 1 base from V and 4 bases from J; junction bases left unmatched: 7.

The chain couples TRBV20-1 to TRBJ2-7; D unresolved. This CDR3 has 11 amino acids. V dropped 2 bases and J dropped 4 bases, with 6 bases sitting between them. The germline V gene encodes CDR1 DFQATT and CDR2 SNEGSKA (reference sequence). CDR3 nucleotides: TGCAGTGCTAGAAGAGAGTACGAGCAGTACTTC. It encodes CSARREYEQYF.

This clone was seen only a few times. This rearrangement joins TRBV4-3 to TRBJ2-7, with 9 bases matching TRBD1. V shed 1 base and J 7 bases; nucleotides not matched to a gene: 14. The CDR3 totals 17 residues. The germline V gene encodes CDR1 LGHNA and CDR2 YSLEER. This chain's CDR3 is CASSQGTTGTGYWEQYF. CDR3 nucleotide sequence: TGCGCCAGCAGCCAAGGGACAACCGGGACAGGGTATTGGGAGCAGTACTTC.

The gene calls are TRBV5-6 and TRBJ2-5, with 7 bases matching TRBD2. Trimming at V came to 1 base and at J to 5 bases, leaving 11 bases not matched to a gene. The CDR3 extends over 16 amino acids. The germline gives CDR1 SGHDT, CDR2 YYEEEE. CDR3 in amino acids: CASSLRLLREWETQYF. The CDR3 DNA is TGTGCCAGCAGCTTGCGCCTATTGCGGGAGTGGGAGACCCAGTACTTC. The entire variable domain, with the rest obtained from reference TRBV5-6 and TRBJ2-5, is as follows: DAGVTQSPTHLIKTRGQQVTLRCSPKSGHDTVSWYQQALGQGPQFIFQYYEEEERQRGNFPDRFSGHQFPNYSSELNVNALLLGDSALYLCASSLRLLREWETQYFGPGTRLLVL.

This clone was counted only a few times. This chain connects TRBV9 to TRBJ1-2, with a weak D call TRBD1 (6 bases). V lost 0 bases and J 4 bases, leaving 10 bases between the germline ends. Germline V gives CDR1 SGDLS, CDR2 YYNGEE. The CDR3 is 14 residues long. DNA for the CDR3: TGTGCCAGCAGCGTAGATACAGGGAGCTATGGCTACACCTTC. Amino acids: CASSVDTGSYGYTF.

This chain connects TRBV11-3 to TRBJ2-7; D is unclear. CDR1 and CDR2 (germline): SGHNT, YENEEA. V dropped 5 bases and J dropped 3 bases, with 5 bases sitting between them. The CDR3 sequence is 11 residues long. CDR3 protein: CASSVSYEQYF. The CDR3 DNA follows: TGTGCCAGCAGCGTCAGCTACGAGCAGTACTTC. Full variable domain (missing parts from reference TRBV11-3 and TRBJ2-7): EAGVVQSPRYKIIEKKQPVAFWCNPISGHNTLYWYLQNLGQGPELLIRYENEEAVDDSQLPKDRFSAERLKGVDSTLKIQPAELGDSAVYLCASSVSYEQYFGPGTRLTVT.

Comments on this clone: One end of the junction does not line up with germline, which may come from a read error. DNA for the CDR3: TGTTCCAGCAGCTTAGGGACTAGCGGGAGCACAGATACGCAGTATTTT. Protein product: CSSSLGTSGSTDTQYF. The V call is TRBV7-9, the J call TRBJ2-3; 12 nucleotides match TRBD2. Germline assignment: CDR1 SEHNR and CDR2 FQNEAQ (reference sequence). This CDR3 is built from 16 residues.

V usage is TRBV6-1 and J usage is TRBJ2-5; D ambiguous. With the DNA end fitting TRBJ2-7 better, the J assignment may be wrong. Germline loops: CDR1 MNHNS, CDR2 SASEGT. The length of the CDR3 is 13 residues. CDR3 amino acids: CASSEQLGYEQYF. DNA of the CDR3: TGTGCCAGCAGTGAACAACTGGGCTACGAGCAGTACTTC.

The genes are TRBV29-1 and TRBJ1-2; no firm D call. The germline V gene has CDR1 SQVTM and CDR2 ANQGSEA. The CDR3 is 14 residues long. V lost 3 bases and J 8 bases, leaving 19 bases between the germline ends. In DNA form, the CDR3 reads TGCAGCGTTGAGGATGACGGGAGCAGCGGGGGCTACACCTTC. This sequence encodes CSVEDDGSSGGYTF.

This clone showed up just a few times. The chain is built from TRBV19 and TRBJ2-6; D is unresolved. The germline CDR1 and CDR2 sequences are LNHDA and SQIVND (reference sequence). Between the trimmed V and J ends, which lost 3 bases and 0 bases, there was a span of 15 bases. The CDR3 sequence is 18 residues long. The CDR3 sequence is CASSIDAAANSGANVLTF. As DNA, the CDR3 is TGTGCCAGTAGTATCGACGCGGCAGCCAACTCTGGGGCCAACGTCCTGACTTTC.

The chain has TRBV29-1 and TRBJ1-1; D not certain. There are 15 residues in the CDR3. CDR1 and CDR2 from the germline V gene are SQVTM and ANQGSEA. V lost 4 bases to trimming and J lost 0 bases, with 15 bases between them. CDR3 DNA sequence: TGCAGCGTTGTACCAGAGACAAACTTGAACACTGAAGCTTTCTTT. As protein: CSVVPETNLNTEAFF.

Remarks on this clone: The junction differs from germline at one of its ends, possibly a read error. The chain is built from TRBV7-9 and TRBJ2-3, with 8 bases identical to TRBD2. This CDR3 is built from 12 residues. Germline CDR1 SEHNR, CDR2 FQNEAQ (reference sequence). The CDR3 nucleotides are TGTTCCAGCGGGGGCACCACAGATACGCAGTATTTT. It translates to CSSGGTTDTQYF.

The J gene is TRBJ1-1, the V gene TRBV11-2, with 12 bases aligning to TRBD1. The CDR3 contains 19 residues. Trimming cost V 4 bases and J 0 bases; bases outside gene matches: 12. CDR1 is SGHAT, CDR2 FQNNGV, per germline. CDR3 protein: CASSYRDRGRGVMNTEAFF. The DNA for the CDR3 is TGTGCCAGCAGCTACCGGGACAGGGGGCGGGGTGTAATGAACACTGAAGCTTTCTTT.

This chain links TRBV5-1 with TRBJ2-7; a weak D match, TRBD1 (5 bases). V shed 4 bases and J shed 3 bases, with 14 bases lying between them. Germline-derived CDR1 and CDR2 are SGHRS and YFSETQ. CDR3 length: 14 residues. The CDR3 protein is CASSTQVTGYEQYF. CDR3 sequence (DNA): TGCGCCAGCAGCACGCAGGTAACAGGCTACGAGCAGTACTTC.

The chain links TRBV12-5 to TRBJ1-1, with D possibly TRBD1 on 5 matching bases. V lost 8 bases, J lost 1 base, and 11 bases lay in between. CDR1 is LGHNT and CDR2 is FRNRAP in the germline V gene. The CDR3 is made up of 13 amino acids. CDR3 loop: CASRTGWNTEAFF. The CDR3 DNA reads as TGTGCTAGTCGAACAGGATGGAACACTGAAGCTTTCTTT. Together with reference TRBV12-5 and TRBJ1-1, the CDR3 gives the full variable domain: DARVTQTPRHKVTEMGQEVTMRCQPILGHNTVFWYRQTMMQGLELLAYFRNRAPLDDSGMPKDRFSAEMPDATLATLKIQPSEPRDSAVYFCASRTGWNTEAFFGQGTRLTVV.